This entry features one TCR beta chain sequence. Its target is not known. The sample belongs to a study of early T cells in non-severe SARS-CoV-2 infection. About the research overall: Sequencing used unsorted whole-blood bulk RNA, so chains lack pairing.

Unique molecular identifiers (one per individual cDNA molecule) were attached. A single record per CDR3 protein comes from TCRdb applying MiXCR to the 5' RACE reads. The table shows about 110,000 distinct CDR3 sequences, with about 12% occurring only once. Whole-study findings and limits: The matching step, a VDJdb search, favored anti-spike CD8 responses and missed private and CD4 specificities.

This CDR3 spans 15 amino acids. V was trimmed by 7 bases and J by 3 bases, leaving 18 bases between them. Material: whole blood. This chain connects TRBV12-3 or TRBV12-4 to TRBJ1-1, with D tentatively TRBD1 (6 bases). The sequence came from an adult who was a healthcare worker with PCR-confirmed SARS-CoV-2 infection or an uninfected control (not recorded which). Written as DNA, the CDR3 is TGTGCCAGCATCCCCCGCAGGGGCATGGACACTGAAGCTTTCTTT. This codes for CASIPRRGMDTEAFF.